This T cell receptor beta chain comes out of a study of cytomegalovirus exposure and HLA in healthy donors. Across the whole study: Of roughly 400 genotyped donors, roughly 76% grouped in the Caucasian-associated ancestry cluster.

General study results and limits: There was a cluster of highly shared sequence variants that was likely a sequencing artifact. The authors later found most CMV-associated TCR beta chains appeared HLA-restricted.

Points on this clone: Its antigen is not known.

The study ran its PCR with 60 Vbeta and 13 Jbeta primers. Repertoires were generated with immunoSEQ multiplex PCR, while TCRdb's copy carries only in-frame clones and drops some. The table includes roughly 200,000 clones, 80% to 90% detected once. The V end was cut by 1 base, the J end by 6 bases, with 11 bases between. The CDR3 has 14 residues. Per the germline V gene, CDR1 is SGHTA and CDR2 is FQGNSA. Sequenced material: PBMCs. This TCR derives from a man aged 25 to 40 in good health and CMV-seronegative. The chain recombines TRBV7-2 with TRBJ2-3, with TRBD2 as a possible D gene (5 bases). Here the CDR3 reads CASSLGRGGDTQYF. The CDR3 DNA sequence: TGTGCCAGCAGCTTAGGGCGAGGCGGGGATACGCAGTATTTT. Full variable domain (outside the CDR3, taken from reference TRBV7-2 and TRBJ2-3): GAGVSQSPSNKVTEKGKDVELRCDPISGHTALYWYRQSLGQGLEFLIYFQGNSAPDKSGLPSDRFSAERTGGSVSTLTIQRTQQEDSAVYLCASSLGRGGDTQYFGPGTRLTVL.